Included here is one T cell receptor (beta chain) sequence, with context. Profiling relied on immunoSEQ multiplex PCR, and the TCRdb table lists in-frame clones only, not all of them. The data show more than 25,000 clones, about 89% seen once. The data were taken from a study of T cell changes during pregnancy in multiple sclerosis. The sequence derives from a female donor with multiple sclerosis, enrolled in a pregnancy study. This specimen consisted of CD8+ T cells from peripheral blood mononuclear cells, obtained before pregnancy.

This chain's CDR3 is CASSLRDSSYEQYF. The CDR3 bases are TGTGCCAGCAGCTTGAGGGACAGTTCCTACGAGCAGTACTTC. V usage is TRBV7-9 and J usage is TRBJ2-7; the match to TRBD1 covers 7 bases. The CDR3 contains 14 residues. The ends lost 3 bases at V and 1 base at J; junction bases unmatched: 3. The germline CDR1 and CDR2 sequences are SEHNR and FQNEAQ (reference sequence).